This T cell receptor beta chain was captured by sequencing in a study of shared clonotypes between healthy human individuals. Study-level background: The study used three CD4 naive, three CD4 memory, two CD8 naive and one CD8 memory plate per donor.

The protocol was immunoSEQ multiplex PCR, while the TCRdb copy is restricted to in-frame clones and leaves out a portion. The sample records about 1.1 million clones, about 84% being singletons. V gave up 2 bases and J gave up 4 bases; unmatched junction bases: 9. The CDR3 consists of 16 residues. From germline, CDR1 is SGHTA and CDR2 FQGNSA. This chain connects TRBV7-2 to TRBJ2-7; 9 bases map to TRBD1. The sequence derives from a man between 18 and 29 years old in good health. Some clones in this sample may be carry-over from other donors' samples. Sequencing was carried out using memory CD4+ T cells from PBMCs. Subset: CD45RA-negative fraction. The CDR3 nucleotides are TGTGCCAGCAGCTTAATGAGGACAGGGGTGGGATACGAGCAGTACTTC. Its translation: CASSLMRTGVGYEQYF.